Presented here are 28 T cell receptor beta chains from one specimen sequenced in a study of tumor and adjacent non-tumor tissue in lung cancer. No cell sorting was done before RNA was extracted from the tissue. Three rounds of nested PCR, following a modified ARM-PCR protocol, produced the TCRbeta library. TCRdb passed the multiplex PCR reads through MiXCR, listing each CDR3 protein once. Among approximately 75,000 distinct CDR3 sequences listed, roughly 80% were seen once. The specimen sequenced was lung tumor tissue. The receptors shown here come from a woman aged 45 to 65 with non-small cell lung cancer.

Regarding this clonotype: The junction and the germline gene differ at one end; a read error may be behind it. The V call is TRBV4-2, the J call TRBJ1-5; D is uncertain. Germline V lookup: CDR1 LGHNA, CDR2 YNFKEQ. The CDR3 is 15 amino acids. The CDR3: CASRQDLTSNQPQHF. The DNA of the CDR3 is TGTGCCAGTAGACAAGACCTCACTAGCAATCAACCCCAGCATTTT.

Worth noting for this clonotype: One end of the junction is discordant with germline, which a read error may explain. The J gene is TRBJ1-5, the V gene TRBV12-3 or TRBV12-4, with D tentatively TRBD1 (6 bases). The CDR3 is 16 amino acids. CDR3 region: CASSLMGAVSNQLQHF. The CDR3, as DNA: TGTGCCAGCAGTTTAATGGGGGCAGTAAGCAATCAGCTCCAGCATTTT.

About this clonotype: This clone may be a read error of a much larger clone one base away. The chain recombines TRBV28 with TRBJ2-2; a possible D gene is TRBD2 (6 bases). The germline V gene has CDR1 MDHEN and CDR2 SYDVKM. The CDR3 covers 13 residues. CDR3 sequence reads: CASSTGNTGGLFF. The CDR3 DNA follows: TGTGCCAGCAGTACCGGAAACACCGGGGGGCTGTTTTTT.

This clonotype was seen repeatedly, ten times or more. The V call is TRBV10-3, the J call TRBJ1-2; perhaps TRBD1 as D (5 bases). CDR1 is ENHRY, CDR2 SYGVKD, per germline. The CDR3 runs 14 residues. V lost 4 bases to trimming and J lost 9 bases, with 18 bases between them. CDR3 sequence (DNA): TGTGCCATCAGTGGGCAGACAGACTCCGGGAGCTACACCTTC. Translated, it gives CAISGQTDSGSYTF.

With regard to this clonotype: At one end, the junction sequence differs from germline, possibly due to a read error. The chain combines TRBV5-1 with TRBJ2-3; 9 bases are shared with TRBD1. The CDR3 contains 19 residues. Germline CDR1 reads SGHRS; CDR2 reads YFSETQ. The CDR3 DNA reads TGCGTCAGCAGCTTTATATCTTTCCCGGGACAGGGAGTAACAGATACGCAGTACTTT. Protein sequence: CVSSFISFPGQGVTDTQYF. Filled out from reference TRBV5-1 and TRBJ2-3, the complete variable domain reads KAGVTQTPRYLIKTRGQQVTLSCSPISGHRSVSWYQQTPGQGLQFLFEYFSETQRNKGNFPGRFSGRQFSNSRSEMNVSTLELGDSALYLCVSSFISFPGQGVTDTQYFGPGTRLTVL.

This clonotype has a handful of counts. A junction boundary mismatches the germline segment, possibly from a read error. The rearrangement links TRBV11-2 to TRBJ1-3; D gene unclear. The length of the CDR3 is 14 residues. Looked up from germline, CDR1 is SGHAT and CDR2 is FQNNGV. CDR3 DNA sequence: TGTGGCAGCAGCTTAGACCTGTCTGGAAACACCATATATTTT. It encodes CGSSLDLSGNTIYF.

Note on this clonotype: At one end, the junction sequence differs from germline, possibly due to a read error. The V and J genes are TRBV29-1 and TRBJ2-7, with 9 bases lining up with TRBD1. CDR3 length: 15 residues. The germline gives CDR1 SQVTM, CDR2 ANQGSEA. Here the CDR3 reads CSVVLSDRGSYERCF. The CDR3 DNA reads TGCAGCGTTGTACTGTCGGACAGGGGATCCTACGAGCGGTGCTTC.

The CDR3 DNA reads as TGTGCCAGCAGCTATAACAGACTAGAGCAGTACTTC. It encodes CASSYNRLEQYF. The J gene is TRBJ2-7, the V gene TRBV6-1; TRBD2 might be the D (5 bases). V was shortened by 6 bases and J by 7 bases, with 13 bases between the two germline ends. Germline V CDR1 and CDR2: MNHNS, SASEGT. The CDR3 is made up of 12 amino acids.

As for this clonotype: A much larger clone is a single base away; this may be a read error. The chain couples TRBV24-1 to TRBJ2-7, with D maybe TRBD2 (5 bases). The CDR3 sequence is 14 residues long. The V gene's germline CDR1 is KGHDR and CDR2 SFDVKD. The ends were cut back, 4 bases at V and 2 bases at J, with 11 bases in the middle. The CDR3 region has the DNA TGTGCCACCAGTGACGGGATCACCGCCTACGAGCAGTACTTC. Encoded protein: CATSDGITAYEQYF.

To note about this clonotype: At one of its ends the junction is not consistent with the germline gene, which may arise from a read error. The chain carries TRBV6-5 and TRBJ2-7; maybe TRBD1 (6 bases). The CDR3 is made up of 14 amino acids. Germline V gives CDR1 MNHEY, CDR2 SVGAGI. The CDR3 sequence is CANSYPGHEDEQYF. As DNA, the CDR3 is TGTGCCAACAGTTACCCGGGACATGAGGACGAGCAGTACTTC.

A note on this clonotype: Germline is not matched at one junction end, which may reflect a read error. The CDR3 spells CASNALGGAVDTHYF. CDR3 nucleotide sequence: TGCGCCAGCAACGCTCTTGGGGGAGCGGTAGATACGCACTATTTT. This chain joins TRBV6-6 and TRBJ2-3; D may correspond to TRBD1 or TRBD2 (5 bases each). CDR1 and CDR2 from the germline V gene are MNHNY and SVGAGI (reference sequence). This CDR3 region has 15 residues.

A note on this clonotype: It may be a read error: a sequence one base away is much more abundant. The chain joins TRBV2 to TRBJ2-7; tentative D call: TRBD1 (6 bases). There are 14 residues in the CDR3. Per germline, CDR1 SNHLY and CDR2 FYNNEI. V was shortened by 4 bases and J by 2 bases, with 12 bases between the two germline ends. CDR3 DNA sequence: TGTGCCAGCAGTGTCCGGACAGTAACCTACGAGCAGTACTTC. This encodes CASSVRTVTYEQYF.

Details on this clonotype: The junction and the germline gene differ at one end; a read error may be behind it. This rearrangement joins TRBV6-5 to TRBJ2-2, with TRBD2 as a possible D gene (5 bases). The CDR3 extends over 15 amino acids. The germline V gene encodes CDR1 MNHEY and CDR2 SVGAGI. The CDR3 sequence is CASRMEATTPGELFF. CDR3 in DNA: TGCGCCAGCAGAATGGAGGCTACGACCCCCGGGGAGCTGTTTTTT.

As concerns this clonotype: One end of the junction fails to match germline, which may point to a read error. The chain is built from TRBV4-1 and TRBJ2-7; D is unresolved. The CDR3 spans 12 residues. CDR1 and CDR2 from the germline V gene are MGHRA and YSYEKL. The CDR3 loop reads CASNQVGYEQYF. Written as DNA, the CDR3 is TGTGCCAGCAACCAAGTAGGCTACGAGCAGTACTTC.

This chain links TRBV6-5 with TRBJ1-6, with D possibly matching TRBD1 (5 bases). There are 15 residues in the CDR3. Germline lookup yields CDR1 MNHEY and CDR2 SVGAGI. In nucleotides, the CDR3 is TGTCCCAACAGCCAACCGGGGCAGGGTAATTCACCCCTCCACTTT. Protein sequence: CPNSQPGQGNSPLHF.

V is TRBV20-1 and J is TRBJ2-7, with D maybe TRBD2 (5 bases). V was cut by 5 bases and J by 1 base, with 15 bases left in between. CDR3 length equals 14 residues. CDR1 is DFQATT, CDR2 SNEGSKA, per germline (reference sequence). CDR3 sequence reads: CSAGEGETSYEQYF. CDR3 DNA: TGCAGTGCTGGCGAGGGAGAAACGTCCTACGAGCAGTACTTC.

CDR3 coding DNA: TGTGCCAGCAGCTTAGGAGGGGGCCGGCATGGGCAGTTCTTC. This encodes CASSLGGGRHGQFF. The rearrangement links TRBV11-1 to TRBJ2-1, with 7 bases lining up with TRBD1. Trimming cost V 1 base and J 12 bases; bases outside gene matches: 9. Germline V lookup: CDR1 SGHAT, CDR2 FQDESV (reference sequence). The CDR3 consists of 14 residues.

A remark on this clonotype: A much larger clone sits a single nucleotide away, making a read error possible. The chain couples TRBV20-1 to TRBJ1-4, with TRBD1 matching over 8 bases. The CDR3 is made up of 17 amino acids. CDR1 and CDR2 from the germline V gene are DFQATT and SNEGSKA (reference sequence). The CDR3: CSAATGTGGPTNERLFF. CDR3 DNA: TGCAGTGCAGCCACCGGGACAGGTGGGCCAACTAATGAAAGACTGTTTTTT.

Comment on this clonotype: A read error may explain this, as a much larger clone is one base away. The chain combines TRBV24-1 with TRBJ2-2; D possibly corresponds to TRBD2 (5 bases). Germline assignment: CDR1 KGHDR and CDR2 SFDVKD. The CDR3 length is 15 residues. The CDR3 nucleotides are TGTGCCACCAGTGAGTCGGGCGCGAACACCGGGGTGCTGTTTTTT. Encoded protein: CATSESGANTGVLFF.

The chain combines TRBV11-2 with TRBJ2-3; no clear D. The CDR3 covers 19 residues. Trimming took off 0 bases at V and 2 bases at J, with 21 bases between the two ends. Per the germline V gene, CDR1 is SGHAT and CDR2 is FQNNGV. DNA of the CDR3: TGTGCCAGCAGCTTAGATGTGGCGCGAGTAGGACGTGACACAGATACGCAGTATTTT. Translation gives CASSLDVARVGRDTDTQYF.

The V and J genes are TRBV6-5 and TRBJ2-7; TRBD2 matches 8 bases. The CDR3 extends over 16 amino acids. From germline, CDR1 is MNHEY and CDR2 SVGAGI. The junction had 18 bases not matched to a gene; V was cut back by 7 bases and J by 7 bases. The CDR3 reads CASNYSGTRGLGEQYF. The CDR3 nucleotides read TGTGCCAGCAATTATTCAGGGACTAGAGGGCTGGGGGAGCAGTACTTC.

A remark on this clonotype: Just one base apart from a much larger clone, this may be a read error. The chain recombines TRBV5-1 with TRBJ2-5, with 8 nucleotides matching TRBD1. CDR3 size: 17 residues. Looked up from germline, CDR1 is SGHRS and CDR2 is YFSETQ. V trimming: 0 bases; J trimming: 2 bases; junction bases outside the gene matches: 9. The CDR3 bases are TGCGCCAGCAGCTTGGCGAGAACCGGGACAGGTCAAGAGACCCAGTACTTC. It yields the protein CASSLARTGTGQETQYF.

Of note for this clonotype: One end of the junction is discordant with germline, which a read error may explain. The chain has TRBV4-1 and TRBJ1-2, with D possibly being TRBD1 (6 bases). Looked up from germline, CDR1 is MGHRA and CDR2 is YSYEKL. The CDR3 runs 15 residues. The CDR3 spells CTSNHPFSGDYGYTF. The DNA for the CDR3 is TGCACCAGCAACCACCCTTTTTCAGGGGATTATGGCTACACCTTC.

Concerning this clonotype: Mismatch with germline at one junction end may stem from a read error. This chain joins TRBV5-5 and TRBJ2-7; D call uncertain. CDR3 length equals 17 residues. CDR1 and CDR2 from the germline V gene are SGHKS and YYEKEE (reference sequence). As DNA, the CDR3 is TGTGCCAGCACCTTGGCCATCTCGGAACTGGGCTCCTACGAGCAGTACTTC. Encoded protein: CASTLAISELGSYEQYF.

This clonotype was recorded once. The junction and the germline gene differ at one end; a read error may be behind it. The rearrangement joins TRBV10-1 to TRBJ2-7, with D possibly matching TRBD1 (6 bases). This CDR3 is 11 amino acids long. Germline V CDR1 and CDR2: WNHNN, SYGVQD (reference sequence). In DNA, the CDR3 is TGCGCTAGCAGAGCCGGGACAAAGCTGAACTTC. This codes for CASRAGTKLNF.

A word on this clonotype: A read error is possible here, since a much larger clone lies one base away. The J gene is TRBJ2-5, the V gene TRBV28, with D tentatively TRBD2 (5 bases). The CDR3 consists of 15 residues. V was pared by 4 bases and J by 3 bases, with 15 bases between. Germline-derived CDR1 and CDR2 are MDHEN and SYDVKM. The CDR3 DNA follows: TGTGCCAGCAGTTGGGAACTAGAGAGGGAAGAGACCCAGTACTTC. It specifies CASSWELEREETQYF.

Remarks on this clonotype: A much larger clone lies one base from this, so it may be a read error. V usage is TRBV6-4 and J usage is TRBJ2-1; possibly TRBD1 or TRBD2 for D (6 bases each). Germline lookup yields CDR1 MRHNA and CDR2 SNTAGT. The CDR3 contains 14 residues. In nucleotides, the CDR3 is TGTGCCAACAGTGAGGAGGGGGAGAACAATGAGCAGTTCTTC. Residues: CANSEEGENNEQFF.

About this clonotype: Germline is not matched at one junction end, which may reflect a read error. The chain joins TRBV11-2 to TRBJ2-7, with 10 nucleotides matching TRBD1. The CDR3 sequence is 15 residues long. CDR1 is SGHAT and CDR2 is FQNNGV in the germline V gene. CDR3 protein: CPSSPGWTGGYDQYF. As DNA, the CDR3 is TGTCCCAGCAGCCCCGGTTGGACAGGGGGATACGACCAGTACTTC.